This T cell receptor (beta chain) was obtained from a study of blood T cell repertoires in COVID-19. The repertoire was sequenced with immunoSEQ multiplex PCR; TCRdb's copy has only in-frame clones and lacks some. The sample holds over 30,000 clones; roughly 90% are singletons and the top ten take about 12%. The origin of this receptor is a man in his sixties or seventies with acute or convalescent COVID-19. Input material: peripheral blood.

In DNA, the CDR3 is TGTGCCAGCAGGACAGGGATAGAAAACACCATATATTTT. Residues: CASRTGIENTIYF. This chain uses TRBV11-2 with TRBJ1-3, with 7 bases fitting TRBD1. CDR1 and CDR2 (germline): SGHAT, FQNNGV. Germline trimming cut 6 bases from V and 6 bases from J; bases unmatched to any gene: 5. This CDR3 comprises 13 residues.